Below, 16 T cell receptor beta chains from the same sample are listed, as sequenced in a study of memory CD4+ T cells and cytomegalovirus serostatus. Measured with immunoSEQ multiplex PCR; TCRdb has only the in-frame clones, and not every one. The data hold under 80,000 clones, with just under 80% observed a single time. Single viable CD3+CD4+CD8-CD45RO+ cells were sorted as the memory CD4+ T cells. Sequencing was performed on memory CD4+ T cells from blood. These receptors originate from an adult in good health and CMV-seropositive.

V gene TRBV10-3 combines with J gene TRBJ2-3; D perhaps matches TRBD2 (6 bases). This CDR3 has 19 residues. CDR1 ENHRY and CDR2 SYGVKD come from the germline V gene. V lost 2 bases to trimming and J lost 2 bases, with 23 bases between them. The CDR3 sequence: CAISEVALWGGGFTDTQYF. In DNA form, the CDR3 reads TGTGCCATCAGTGAGGTCGCTTTATGGGGTGGAGGGTTCACAGATACGCAGTATTTT.

A note on this clone: The sample has other DNA sequences that encode this CDR3 too. The CDR3 coding sequence is TGTGCCAGCAGTTTAAGACGGAATGAAAAACTGTTTTTT. Translating gives CASSLRRNEKLFF. The rearrangement joins TRBV27 to TRBJ1-4; D remains unclear. V was cut by 2 bases and J by 5 bases, with 6 bases left in between. Per the germline V gene, CDR1 is MNHEY and CDR2 is SMNVEV (reference sequence). The CDR3 loop spans 13 amino acids.

The chain carries TRBV5-4 and TRBJ2-1, with a weak D call TRBD1 (6 bases). The V gene's germline CDR1 is SGHNT and CDR2 YYREEE (reference sequence). This CDR3 region has 14 residues. V was clipped by 4 bases and J by 9 bases, with 17 bases between them. As DNA, the CDR3 is TGTGCCAGCAGCCCTCGGTTACAGGGTACTGAGCAGTTCTTC. It encodes CASSPRLQGTEQFF.

The chain combines TRBV11-2 with TRBJ2-7; TRBD2 aligns across 8 bases. This CDR3 has 14 residues. In germline, CDR1 is SGHAT, CDR2 FQNNGV. V gave up 4 bases and J gave up 5 bases; unmatched junction bases: 7. DNA of the CDR3: TGTGCCAGCAGCTCCAGCGGGGGATCCCACGAGCAGTACTTC. This gives the protein CASSSSGGSHEQYF.

The chain employs TRBV18 and TRBJ2-5; TRBD2 agrees at 13 bases. Germline V gene data show CDR1 as KGHSH and CDR2 as LQKENI. The CDR3 has 16 residues. The ends lost 1 base at V and 4 bases at J; junction bases unmatched: 3. Here the CDR3 DNA reads TGTGCCAGCTCACCACTTAGGACTAGCGGGAGAGAGACCCAGTACTTC. Amino acids: CASSPLRTSGRETQYF. Full variable domain (remainder filled in from reference TRBV18 and TRBJ2-5): NAGVMQNPRHLVRRRGQEARLRCSPMKGHSHVYWYRQLPEEGLKFMVYLQKENIIDESGMPKERFSAEFPKEGPSILRIQQVVRGDSAAYFCASSPLRTSGRETQYFGPGTRLLVL.

V usage is TRBV5-6 and J usage is TRBJ1-1, with 8 bases matching TRBD1. J lost 6 bases, V lost 4 bases, and 11 bases had no gene match. The CDR3 runs to 15 residues. CDR1 is SGHDT and CDR2 is YYEEEE in the germline V gene. The CDR3 here is CASSTPGGGIAEAFF. CDR3 in DNA: TGTGCCAGCAGCACCCCAGGGGGCGGGATTGCTGAAGCTTTCTTT.

This chain links TRBV30 with TRBJ2-4, with D maybe TRBD2 (7 bases). This CDR3 region has 15 residues. With 4 bases removed from V and 6 bases from J, the gap between germline ends came to 19 bases. Looked up from germline, CDR1 is GTSNPN and CDR2 is SVGIG (reference sequence). CDR3 DNA sequence: TGTGCCTGGACGCAGGCGGGCGGGGGCACAAACATTCAGTACTTC. Residues: CAWTQAGGGTNIQYF.

The J gene is TRBJ1-6, the V gene TRBV2; D is undetermined. Trimming shortened V by 4 bases and J by 8 bases, and 9 bases separated the two germline ends. Per germline, CDR1 SNHLY and CDR2 FYNNEI. The CDR3 is 13 residues long. The CDR3 region has the DNA TGTGCCAGCAGTGCGGGGTCCGATTCACCCCTCCACTTT. This gives the protein CASSAGSDSPLHF.

The chain links TRBV9 to TRBJ2-3, with 8 positions matching TRBD2. V shed 0 bases, J shed 1 base, and the junction held 10 bases outside the gene matches. The CDR3 has 18 residues. Looked up from germline, CDR1 is SGDLS and CDR2 is YYNGEE. This chain's CDR3 is CASSVAGGPIFGTDTQYF. Here the CDR3 DNA reads TGTGCCAGCAGCGTAGCGGGAGGGCCGATTTTCGGCACAGATACGCAGTATTTT.

This clone was found a few times. The rearrangement uses TRBV5-1 and TRBJ1-1; the match to TRBD1 covers 9 bases. The germline gives CDR1 SGHRS, CDR2 YFSETQ. The CDR3 covers 14 residues. The junction had 2 bases not matched to a gene; V was cut back by 4 bases and J by 1 base. In DNA, the CDR3 is TGCGCCAGCAGCGGGGGACAGGGGAACACTGAAGCTTTCTTT. It translates to CASSGGQGNTEAFF.

This clone occurred a few times. The genes are TRBV6-1 and TRBJ2-7, with a weak D call TRBD1 (5 bases). The CDR3 loop spans 14 amino acids. Germline lookup yields CDR1 MNHNS and CDR2 SASEGT. V lost 1 base and J 2 bases, leaving 9 bases between the germline ends. Here the CDR3 DNA reads TGTGCCAGCAGTGAAGGGACATTTACCTACGAGCAGTACTTC. Protein product: CASSEGTFTYEQYF.

The J gene is TRBJ2-7, the V gene TRBV18, with TRBD2 matching over 12 bases. The CDR3 covers 14 residues. CDR1 is KGHSH, CDR2 LQKENI, per germline. V lost 6 bases and J lost 5; bases outside the gene matches: 5. The DNA for the CDR3 is TGTGCCAGCTCGCCCGGACTAGCGGGGCACGAGCAGTACTTC. Amino acid sequence: CASSPGLAGHEQYF.

The sample holds one count of this clone. The chain couples TRBV10-2 to TRBJ1-5; 9 bases map to TRBD1. The CDR3 length is 14 residues. Trimming removed 6 bases from V and 7 bases from J; junction bases left unmatched: 7. The germline V gene encodes CDR1 WSHSY and CDR2 SAAADI. The CDR3 loop reads CASRGTGYVQPQHF. The CDR3 bases are TGCGCCAGCAGGGGGACAGGGTATGTGCAGCCCCAGCATTTT.

The V gene is TRBV28, the J gene TRBJ1-1; D unresolved. Trimming pared 7 bases from V and 4 bases from J, leaving 7 bases between. Germline V CDR1 and CDR2: MDHEN, SYDVKM. This CDR3 has 11 residues. In DNA form, the CDR3 reads TGTGCCAGCACCAAGGGCACTGAAGCTTTCTTT. Translated, it gives CASTKGTEAFF.

This sequence joins TRBV5-4 and TRBJ1-5, with D tentatively TRBD1 (6 bases). This CDR3 region has 14 residues. Trimming left V 4 bases short and J 7 bases short, with 15 bases between. Germline assignment: CDR1 SGHNT and CDR2 YYREEE (reference sequence). The CDR3 region has the DNA TGTGCCAGCAGCCCGGGACGGGGGGGCCAGCCCCAGCATTTT. It specifies CASSPGRGGQPQHF.

The rearrangement links TRBV10-3 to TRBJ2-2; tentative D call: TRBD2 (5 bases). Germline assignment: CDR1 ENHRY and CDR2 SYGVKD. The length of the CDR3 is 13 residues. The V and J ends lost 9 bases and 5 bases respectively, with 13 bases between them. The CDR3 DNA follows: TGTGCCATTACCGAGGGCTTGACCGGGGAGCTGTTTTTT. Its translation is CAITEGLTGELFF.